This T cell receptor (beta chain) appears in the sequencing data of a study of blood T cell repertoires in COVID-19. Across the whole study: PBMCs, B-cell-depleted T cells, or T cells provided the cDNA or gDNA that made up the material.

In the original analysis: Estimated nucleated cell counts came from reference gene primer amplification. Clones were sequenced by immunoSEQ multiplex PCR, and TCRdb holds only the in-frame ones, with some missing. The DNA gave D and trimming, while V, J and clone size come from that table. The sample carries 75,000 to 100,000 clones, 87% recorded once. The CDR3 contains 13 residues. Germline V gene data show CDR1 as SQVTM and CDR2 as ANQGSEA. Trimming stripped 2 bases from V and 3 bases from J, with 10 bases between. The chain has TRBV29-1 and TRBJ1-2; unclear D gene. Sequenced material: peripheral blood. This TCR came from a man aged 65-85 years with acute or convalescent COVID-19. Written as DNA, the CDR3 is TGCAGCGTTGAAATGGTCAGATACTATGGCTACACCTTC. Protein sequence: CSVEMVRYYGYTF.